This note documents a single T cell receptor beta chain sequence. The sample originates from a study of technical replicates of blood from a few donors. Only in-frame clones appear in the TCRdb table, and some are missing; sequencing was by immunoSEQ multiplex PCR. Of under 95,000 clones listed, 98% are singletons. V gave up 1 base and J gave up 4 bases; unmatched junction bases: 5. The CDR3 runs to 17 residues. CDR1 and CDR2 from the germline V gene are MGHRA and YSYEKL. This sequence joins TRBV4-1 and TRBJ2-1, with 12 bases aligning to TRBD2. The sequencing input was T cells isolated from PBMCs. The TCR sequence derives from a human donor in good health. CDR3 region: CASSQGTTSGRYNEQFF. CDR3 sequence (DNA): TGCGCCAGCAGCCAAGGAACTACTAGCGGGAGGTACAATGAGCAGTTCTTC.